This T cell receptor (beta chain) was documented in a study of response to subunit inactivated influenza vaccine. This clonotype was seen a handful of times. TCRdb reprocessed the RT-PCR reads with MiXCR, giving one entry per CDR3 protein. The table lists around 790,000 distinct CDR3 sequences, 21% of them singletons, with about 10% in the top ten. V was clipped by 0 bases and J by 1 base; unmatched bases: 9. CDR3 length equals 18 residues. Germline loops: CDR1 MNHEY, CDR2 SVGEGT. This sequence originates from a man aged 45-60 years who received an inactivated influenza vaccine. The sequencing here drew on PBMCs from blood, taken about 5 days after vaccination. This sequence joins TRBV6-2 or TRBV6-3 and TRBJ1-5, with 7 bases matching TRBD1. The CDR3 protein is CASSYSSWDRLSNQPQHF. CDR3 DNA: TGTGCCAGCAGTTACTCGTCCTGGGACAGATTGAGCAATCAGCCCCAGCATTTT.